This T cell receptor (beta chain) was documented in a study of OX40 agonist ivuxolimab in advanced cancers. Germline V gene data show CDR1 as GTSNPN and CDR2 as SVGIG (reference sequence). V was trimmed by 5 bases and J by 2 bases, leaving 12 bases between them. CDR3 length: 13 residues. The sampling schedule covered blood at baseline, cycle 4 day 1, and cycle 7 day 1. Measured with immunoSEQ multiplex PCR; TCRdb has only the in-frame clones, and not every one. Among about 54,000 clones listed, 80% to 90% were seen once. The genes are TRBV30 and TRBJ1-1; D gene uncertain. This specimen was CD4+ or CD8+ T cells sorted from blood, taken in a trial of the OX40 agonist ivuxolimab. The source is an adult with an advanced solid tumor such as melanoma, head and neck, liver or kidney cancer. For the CDR3, the DNA is TGTGCCTGGGTGGCGGGATTCAACACTGAAGCTTTCTTT. Amino acids: CAWVAGFNTEAFF.